This TCR beta chain stems from a study of T cells in Graves' hyperthyroidism and ophthalmopathy. The CDR3 regions of TCR beta were amplified from RNA transcripts. An initial round of RT-PCR targeting the TCR CDR3 relied on the HTBI primer set. TCRdb itself ran the multiplex PCR reads through MiXCR, one entry per CDR3 protein. The sample comprises 600,000 to 850,000 distinct CDR3 sequences, around 20% of which are singletons, and over 15% rests with the top ten. This clonotype was observed many times. Its specificity is not known. Findings of the study overall: Most thyroid-expanded clonotypes above 0.001 were also found in blood. Progression to ophthalmopathy was predicted a median of roughly 6.8 months early.

Germline values: CDR1 LGHDT, CDR2 YNNKEL (reference sequence). The CDR3 is 17 amino acids. The trim removed 2 bases at V and 4 bases at J, leaving 8 bases unmatched. Input material: blood. The chain employs TRBV3-1 and TRBJ2-2; TRBD2 matches 9 bases. The origin of this receptor is a woman aged 45-59 years with Graves' hyperthyroidism that later progressed to Graves' ophthalmopathy. CDR3 sequence: CASSQSPGGGATGELFF. The CDR3 nucleotides read TGTGCCAGCAGCCAATCACCTGGCGGGGGGGCCACCGGGGAGCTGTTTTTT.